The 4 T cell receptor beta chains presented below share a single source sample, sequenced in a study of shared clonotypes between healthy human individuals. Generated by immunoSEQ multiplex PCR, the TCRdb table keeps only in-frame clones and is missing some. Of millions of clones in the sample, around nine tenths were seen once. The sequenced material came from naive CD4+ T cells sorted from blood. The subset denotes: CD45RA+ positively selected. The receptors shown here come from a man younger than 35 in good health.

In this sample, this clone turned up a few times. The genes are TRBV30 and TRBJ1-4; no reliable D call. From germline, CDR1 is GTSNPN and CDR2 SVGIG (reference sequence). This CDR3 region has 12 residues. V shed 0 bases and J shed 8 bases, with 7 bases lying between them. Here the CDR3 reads CAWSVYGEKLFF. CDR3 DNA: TGTGCCTGGAGTGTATATGGAGAAAAACTGTTTTTT.

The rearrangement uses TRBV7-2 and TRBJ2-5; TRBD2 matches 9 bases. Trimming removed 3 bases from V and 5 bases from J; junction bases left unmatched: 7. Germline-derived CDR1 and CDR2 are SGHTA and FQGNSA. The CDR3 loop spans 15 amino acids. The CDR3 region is CASSLGGRAFETQYF. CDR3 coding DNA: TGTGCCAGCAGCTTGGGCGGGAGGGCCTTTGAGACCCAGTACTTC.

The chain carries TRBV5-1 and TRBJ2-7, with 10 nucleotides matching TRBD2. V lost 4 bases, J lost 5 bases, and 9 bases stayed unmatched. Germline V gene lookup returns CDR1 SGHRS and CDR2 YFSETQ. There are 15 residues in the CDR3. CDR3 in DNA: TGCGCCAGCAGCACTCTGGCTAGCGGGAGTGACGAGCAGTACTTC. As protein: CASSTLASGSDEQYF. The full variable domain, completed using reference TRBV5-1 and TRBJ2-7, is KAGVTQTPRYLIKTRGQQVTLSCSPISGHRSVSWYQQTPGQGLQFLFEYFSETQRNKGNFPGRFSGRQFSNSRSEMNVSTLELGDSALYLCASSTLASGSDEQYFGPGTRLTVT.

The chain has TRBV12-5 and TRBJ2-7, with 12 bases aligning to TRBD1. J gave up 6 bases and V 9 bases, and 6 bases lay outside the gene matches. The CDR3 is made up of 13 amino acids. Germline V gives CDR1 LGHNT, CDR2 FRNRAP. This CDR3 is CARVRDRGPEQYF. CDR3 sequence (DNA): TGTGCTAGAGTACGGGACAGGGGGCCCGAGCAGTACTTC.